What follows describes a single T cell receptor beta chain. Its antigen is not identified. This entry comes from a study of identical twins. Per germline, CDR1 MNHNS and CDR2 SASEGT. With 5 bases clipped from V and 4 bases from J, the junction kept 7 bases outside the gene matches. The CDR3 has 14 amino acids. TCRdb re-called the 5' RACE reads with MiXCR, one entry per CDR3 protein. Among about 890,000 distinct CDR3 sequences listed, 12% were seen once. Study-level results: Possibly, invariant MAIT and iNKT cells partly confounded zero-insertion analyses. There were fewer insertions in abundant cord blood beta clonotypes, but memory repertoires showed no such pattern. Out-of-frame alpha sequences common to twins exhibited a surplus of low generation probability.

The sample was also linked to a second study, of yellow fever vaccine responses in identical twins.

The V call is TRBV6-1, the J call TRBJ2-5, with 7 bases identical to TRBD1. This clonotype was sampled from a woman between 18 and 29 years old in good health. The specimen was PBMCs. As DNA, the CDR3 is TGTGCCAGCAGTCCGACAGGGTTAGGAGAGACCCAGTACTTC. This sequence encodes CASSPTGLGETQYF.